This T cell receptor (beta chain) emerged from a study of siplizumab effects on memory and regulatory T cells (dated by TCRdb to 2018 to 2020). At the level of the whole study: The study looked at the effect of siplizumab, an anti-CD2 antibody, on alloreactive T-cell subsets in allogeneic mixed lymphocyte reactions made from human PBMCs. General findings and caveats noted by the study authors: The cumulative frequency of alloreactive sequences that could be traced back to unstimulated CD4+ memory T cells was significantly reduced by siplizumab. For roughly 75-96% of proliferating CD4+ or CD8+ clones, no naive or memory phenotype could be assigned. Among mappable alloreactive CD4+ clones, the Treg-derived fraction averaged approximately 66% with siplizumab versus around 29% in control reactions. Unstimulated naive T cells appeared to be more diverse than memory T cells, and naive cells seemed to make a substantial contribution to the alloresponse. Sequences below about 10^-5 frequency were poorly captured, so only a minor fraction of alloreactive clones could be mapped to unstimulated subsets. No functional confirmation was obtained for the suppressive function of proliferating Tregs from siplizumab cultures.

The table lists this clone with a few counts. This receptor's antigen is unknown. The input lacks base qualities; no much larger clone sits a single base away. Sorted unstimulated T cells and proliferating T cells recovered from mixed lymphocyte reactions underwent TCRbeta CDR3 sequencing. Fresh whole blood from around 11 HLA-typed healthy donors was used to isolate PBMCs. The library came from the immunoSEQ multiplex PCR assay. Each sample had roughly 100,000 TCR templates assayed by the deep sequencing platform. Genomic DNA extracted from sorted T cells was the material used for TCRbeta CDR3 sequencing. As for the authors' bioinformatics: The R programming language was used for clonal analysis of TCRbeta CDR3 data. Comparing unstimulated samples against CFSE-low samples taken after the reaction was how alloreactive CD4+ and CD8+ clones were defined. Regulatory or non-regulatory origin of alloreactive CD4+ clones was assigned by matching sequences to the sorted unstimulated Treg and non-Treg repertoires. In its TCRdb copy, this immuneACCESS table keeps in-frame sequences only and misses some clones. Where compared with another copy, unresolved V genes explain less than half of these, and the others have no known cause. That table supplies the V and J calls and clone size; D and trimming were determined from the DNA. A total of 100,000 to 120,000 clones appear in this sample, just under 95% of them only once. The top ten hold 1% to 1.5% of the sample.

The receptor was isolated from a human donor in good health. Sequenced input: CD4+ T cells sorted from blood.

The bases are TGTGCCAGCTCACCAGGGGCTGGAAACACCATATATTTT. It encodes CASSPGAGNTIYF. This chain is built from TRBV18 and TRBJ1-3, with the D gene not clear enough to name. V was cut back by 2 bases and J by 2 bases, leaving a gap of 4 bases between them. CDR1 KGHSH and CDR2 LQKENI were looked up in the germline V gene. Its CDR3 holds 13 amino acids, cysteine through phenylalanine. Of the read, only the CDR3 DNA is kept; its 39 bases are in frame from base 1.